The rows below give T cell receptor beta chains drawn from one sample of a study of cytomegalovirus exposure and HLA in healthy donors. The repertoire was sequenced with immunoSEQ multiplex PCR; TCRdb's copy has only in-frame clones and lacks some. The sample lists 150,000 to 200,000 clones, 68% occurring once. Sequencing was carried out using PBMCs. The receptors come from a woman in her 40s in good health and CMV-seropositive. The CDR3 runs from the conserved cysteine through the conserved F or W. The D gene is left open where the match is weak. Clone size, where shown, is once, few, many, or a class for clones that have expanded.

J | V | D | size | CDR3 | DNA
TRBJ2-2 | TRBV29-1 | - | - | CSAAGVRGQNTGELFF | TGCAGCGCCGCCGGCGTGAGGGGACAGAACACCGGGGAGCTGTTTTTT
TRBJ1-1 | TRBV6-5 | TRBD1 | few | CASSYDREGTEAFF | TGTGCCAGCAGTTACGACAGGGAAGGTACTGAAGCTTTCTTT
TRBJ2-7 | TRBV5-8 | TRBD2 | once | CASSLGTSGYYEQYF | TGTGCCAGCAGCCTGGGGACTAGCGGCTACTACGAGCAGTACTTC
TRBJ2-7 | TRBV11-2 | - | - | CASSKDSPYEQYF | TGTGCCAGCAGCAAGGACAGTCCCTACGAGCAGTACTTC
TRBJ2-1 | TRBV7-3 | - | - | CASSLMSRVYNEQFF | TGTGCCAGCAGCTTAATGTCTAGAGTCTACAATGAGCAGTTCTTC
TRBJ2-7 | TRBV6-6 | - | - | CASSYQGLGYEQYF | TGTGCCAGCAGTTATCAGGGACTGGGCTACGAGCAGTACTTC
TRBJ1-1 | TRBV12-5 | - | - | CASGLVPGTEAFF | TGTGCTAGTGGTTTGGTACCCGGGACTGAAGCTTTCTTT
TRBJ1-4 | TRBV28 | TRBD1 | - | CASSPTGGGEKLFF | TGTGCCAGCAGTCCAACAGGGGGGGGTGAAAAACTGTTTTTT
TRBJ1-2 | TRBV6-5 | - | - | CASRPGWGYTF | TGTGCCAGCAGACCGGGGTGGGGCTACACCTTC
TRBJ2-2 | TRBV6-5 | TRBD1 | - | CASSYAGQGAAGELFF | TGTGCCAGCAGTTACGCGGGACAGGGGGCGGCCGGGGAGCTGTTTTTT
TRBJ2-7 | TRBV28 | - | - | CASSLTPQGRYEQYF | TGTGCCAGCAGTTTAACCCCGCAGGGAAGGTACGAGCAGTACTTC
TRBJ2-1 | TRBV5-1 | - | - | CASSLTVSYNEQFF | TGCGCCAGCAGCTTGACAGTCTCCTACAATGAGCAGTTCTTC
TRBJ2-1 | TRBV19 | - | - | CASSSPGRYNEQFF | TGTGCCAGTAGTTCCCCAGGGCGCTACAATGAGCAGTTCTTC
TRBJ2-2 | TRBV5-1 | TRBD2 | few | CASSLVLAMSTGELFF | TGCGCCAGCAGCTTGGTACTAGCGATGAGCACCGGGGAGCTGTTTTTT
TRBJ1-2 | TRBV4-3 | TRBD1 | - | CASSQETGRLRGGYTF | TGCGCCAGCAGCCAAGAGACAGGGCGACTCCGGGGTGGCTACACCTTC
TRBJ2-1 | TRBV4-3 | - | - | CASSQDQATYNEQFF | TGCGCCAGCAGCCAAGATCAGGCAACCTACAATGAGCAGTTCTTC
TRBJ2-1 | TRBV28 | - | - | CASRRNGPPNEQFF | TGTGCCAGCAGACGTAATGGGCCGCCAAATGAGCAGTTCTTC
TRBJ2-3 | TRBV28 | TRBD1 | - | CASSLLTLRIVRGDTQYF | TGTGCCAGCAGTTTACTGACTTTGCGGATAGTCAGGGGGGATACGCAGTATTTT
TRBJ1-1 | TRBV7-9 | - | few | CASSLDRDTEAFF | TGTGCCAGCAGCTTAGACAGGGACACTGAAGCTTTCTTT
TRBJ2-3 | TRBV5-8 | TRBD1 | - | CASSFDRALADTQYF | TGTGCCAGCAGCTTTGACAGGGCTCTTGCAGATACGCAGTATTTT
TRBJ2-7 | TRBV27 | - | - | CASSGSGPEQYF | TGTGCCAGCAGTGGGAGCGGTCCCGAGCAGTACTTC
TRBJ2-2 | TRBV6-5 | TRBD1 | - | CASSYLTGAGELFF | TGTGCCAGCAGTTATCTCACAGGGGCCGGGGAGCTGTTTTTT
TRBJ1-4 | TRBV5-5 | - | - | CASSLGGDLQEKLFF | TGTGCCAGCAGCTTGGGGGGGGACCTGCAGGAAAAACTGTTTTTT
TRBJ2-3 | TRBV27 | TRBD2 | - | CASSLVREPKVDTQYF | TGTGCCAGCAGTTTAGTGCGGGAGCCGAAGGTGGATACGCAGTATTTT
TRBJ2-3 | TRBV10-3 | - | - | CAVTGLNTQYF | TGTGCCGTGACGGGATTAAATACGCAGTATTTT
TRBJ1-2 | TRBV5-1 | - | few | CASSLDRTDDYGYTF | TGCGCCAGCAGCTTGGACAGGACCGATGACTATGGCTACACCTTC